A selection of T cell receptor beta chains follows, all from one sample in a study of prognosis after radiotherapy for stage I lung cancer. TCRdb reanalysed the multiplex PCR reads using MiXCR and keeps one entry per CDR3 protein. Of about 35,000 distinct CDR3 sequences detected, approximately 35% appear once; the ten largest clones hold around 27%. The sequences come from PBMCs, collected before or after stereotactic body radiation therapy (not recorded which). The receptors shown here come from a donor aged 50 or older with non-small cell lung cancer. The CDR3 runs from the conserved cysteine through the conserved F or W. Each record gives: clone size, D gene, J gene, V gene, CDR3 protein, CDR3 DNA. D genes are given only for firm matches. Clone size is stated in some rows and not others, as once, few, many or a class when expanded.

many . TRBJ2-1 TRBV4-3 CASSQGGGFLNEQFF TGCGCCAGCAGCCAAGGTGGCGGATTTCTCAATGAGCAGTTCTTC
many . TRBJ1-6 TRBV7-8 CASSPNRRYSPLHF TGTGCCAGCAGCCCAAACAGACGGTATTCACCCCTCCACTTT
many . TRBJ1-2 TRBV24-1 CATSVGHLYGYTF TGTGCCACCAGTGTTGGGCACCTCTATGGCTACACCTTC
. TRBD2 TRBJ2-7 TRBV6-2/TRBV6-3 CASSPSLWTRKDEQYF TGTGCCAGCAGCCCTAGCCTTTGGACTAGGAAAGACGAGCAGTACTTC
many . TRBJ1-1 TRBV7-2 CASSPGRQNTEAFF TGTGCCAGCAGCCCGGGACGGCAGAACACTGAAGCTTTCTTT
. . TRBJ1-1 TRBV19 CASSRTVWGNTEAFF TGTGCCAGTAGCCGGACAGTGTGGGGTAACACTGAAGCTTTCTTT
. TRBD2 TRBJ2-7 TRBV12-3/TRBV12-4 CASSPGLAGGLYEQYF TGTGCCAGCAGCCCAGGACTAGCGGGGGGACTATACGAGCAGTACTTC
many TRBD1 TRBJ2-5 TRBV7-6 CASSPIGTGGQTQYF TGTGCCAGCAGCCCAATAGGTACAGGGGGTCAGACCCAGTACTTC
. TRBD2 TRBJ2-3 TRBV28 CASSPSNPHDGGAGDTQYF TGTGCCAGCAGTCCCTCCAACCCTCATGACGGGGGGGCCGGGGATACGCAGTATTTT
. . TRBJ1-2 TRBV6-2/TRBV6-3 CAGGRDYGYTF TGTGCGGGGGGGAGGGACTATGGCTACACCTTC
. . TRBJ1-6 TRBV3-1 CASSYPGRLNSPLHF TGTGCCAGCAGCTACCCGGGTAGGCTTAACTCACCCCTCCACTTT
few TRBD2 TRBJ2-3 TRBV30 CASPLAGVTDTQYF TGTGCCTCCCCACTAGCGGGAGTCACAGATACGCAGTATTTT
many TRBD1 TRBJ2-1 TRBV10-3 CAISESRQGADNEQFF TGTGCCATCAGTGAGTCGAGACAGGGGGCCGACAATGAGCAGTTCTTC
many TRBD2 TRBJ2-2 TRBV3-1 CASSPWTSGGTGELFF TGTGCCAGCAGCCCTTGGACTAGCGGGGGCACCGGGGAGCTGTTTTTT
many TRBD1 TRBJ1-4 TRBV19 CASKDRADEKLFF TGTGCCAGTAAGGACAGGGCGGATGAAAAACTGTTTTTT
few . TRBJ1-2 TRBV6-2/TRBV6-3 CASTQGTGDYGYTF TGTGCCAGCACCCAAGGGACGGGAGACTATGGCTACACCTTC
once . TRBJ1-3 TRBV7-2 CASSLRIGVGNTIYF TGTGCCAGCAGCTTAAGGATAGGGGTTGGAAACACCATATATTTT
many TRBD2 TRBJ2-3 TRBV12-3/TRBV12-4 CASNLGGGTDTQYF TGTGCCAGCAACCTTGGGGGGGGCACAGATACGCAGTATTTT
many . TRBJ2-1 TRBV5-1 CASSFLREQFF TGCGCCAGCAGCTTTCTACGAGAGCAGTTCTTC
few . TRBJ1-2 TRBV6-2/TRBV6-3 CASSYSTGLVSYTF TGTGCCAGCAGTTACTCGACTGGGTTGGTGAGCTACACCTTC
many TRBD1 TRBJ2-5 TRBV7-2 CASSPRDRQETQYF TGTGCCAGCAGCCCCCGGGACAGGCAAGAGACCCAGTACTTC
many . TRBJ1-5 TRBV30 CAWSVVGGPPHF TGTGCCTGGAGTGTAGTGGGGGGGCCTCCGCATTTT
many . TRBJ1-5 TRBV10-2 CASREQVNSNQPQHF TGCGCCAGCAGGGAACAGGTAAATAGCAATCAGCCCCAGCATTTT
. . TRBJ2-7 TRBV6-5 CASSYGQWGLYEQYF TGTGCCAGCAGTTACGGACAGTGGGGGCTCTACGAGCAGTACTTC
many TRBD1 TRBJ2-3 TRBV10-3 CAIIPGTGATLTDTQYF TGTGCCATCATCCCCGGGACAGGGGCGACCCTCACAGATACGCAGTATTTT
. . TRBJ2-6 TRBV6-9 CASSYSCPGANVPTF TGTGCCAGCAGTTACTCTTGTCCCGGGGCCAACGTCCCGACTTTC
. TRBD2 TRBJ2-1 TRBV7-9 CASSRLAGDNEQFF TGTGCCAGCAGCCGACTAGCGGGAGACAATGAGCAGTTCTTC
many . TRBJ1-2 TRBV6-1 CASFVVNYGYTF TGTGCCAGCTTCGTGGTGAACTATGGCTACACCTTC
. . TRBJ1-3 TRBV25-1 CAISDTRTGVNTIYF TGTGCCATCAGTGACACCCGGACCGGAGTAAACACCATATATTTT
many . TRBJ2-7 TRBV30 CAWSPTVLVGEQYF TGTGCCTGGAGTCCTACTGTACTAGTGGGGGAGCAGTACTTC
. TRBD1 TRBJ2-2 TRBV7-3 CASSSYRGDTGELSF TGTGCCAGCAGCTCGTACAGGGGGGACACCGGGGAGCTGTCTTTT
many TRBD1 TRBJ1-2 TRBV3-1 CASSRIGTGRNYGYTF TGTGCCAGCAGCCGAATAGGGACAGGGAGAAACTATGGCTACACCTTC
many . TRBJ1-5 TRBV7-9 CASSLGEVGDNQPQHF TGTGCCAGCAGCTTAGGGGAAGTGGGGGACAATCAGCCCCAGCATTTT
many . TRBJ2-3 TRBV2 CATGQQGTDTQYF TGTGCCACCGGACAGCAAGGCACAGATACGCAGTATTTT
many . TRBJ1-1 TRBV19 CASTPGGKRGTEAFF TGTGCCAGTACCCCGGGTGGCAAGAGAGGTACTGAAGCTTTCTTT
. TRBD1 TRBJ1-4 TRBV11-2 CASSLGGTGEKLFF TGTGCCAGCAGCTTAGGCGGGACAGGCGAAAAACTGTTTTTT
many . TRBJ2-5 TRBV20-1 CSATGLPPQETQYF TGCAGTGCTACCGGGCTCCCCCCTCAAGAGACCCAGTACTTC
many . TRBJ2-3 TRBV24-1 CATSDNPDSSSPNTQYF TGTGCCACCAGTGATAACCCGGACAGCTCTAGCCCGAATACGCAGTATTTT
. . TRBJ2-7 TRBV6-5 CASSYPGSYDQYF TGTGCCAGCAGTTACCCCGGGTCTTACGATCAGTACTTC
many . TRBJ2-7 TRBV11-3 CASSLGPTATYEQYF TGCGCCAGCAGCTTAGGGCCGACAGCCACCTACGAGCAGTACTTC
many . TRBJ1-2 TRBV30 CAWRTANYGYTF TGTGCCTGGAGGACGGCTAACTATGGCTACACCTTC
. . TRBJ2-3 TRBV30 CAWSTQLNTDTQYF TGTGCCTGGAGTACCCAGCTCAACACAGATACGCAGTATTTT
. . TRBJ1-1 TRBV5-5 CASSLGPLEAFF TGTGCCAGCAGCTTGGGACCCCTTGAAGCTTTCTTT
many TRBD1 TRBJ2-5 TRBV6-1 CASSEPGQGHETQYF TGTGCCAGCAGTGAGCCCGGACAGGGTCATGAGACCCAGTACTTC
many . TRBJ2-1 TRBV10-3 CAISEGRNEQFF TGTGCCATCAGTGAGGGGAGGAATGAGCAGTTCTTC
. TRBD2 TRBJ2-4 TRBV9 CASSDGGDPKNIQYF TGTGCCAGCAGCGACGGGGGGGACCCCAAAAACATTCAGTACTTC
many TRBD1 TRBJ2-7 TRBV11-1 CASSSRQGYEQYF TGTGCCAGCAGCTCTCGACAGGGCTACGAGCAGTACTTC
many . TRBJ1-4 TRBV5-1 CASRPTVATNEKLFF TGCGCCAGCAGACCGACAGTTGCAACTAATGAAAAACTGTTTTTT
. . TRBJ2-5 TRBV19 CASSSRGDQTQYF TGTGCCAGTAGTTCCCGCGGGGATCAGACCCAGTACTTC
many . TRBJ2-1 TRBV20-1 CSAGNTGSIKNEQFF TGCAGTGCGGGAAATACAGGGAGTATAAAGAATGAGCAGTTCTTC
many . TRBJ1-1 TRBV28 CASSRIRGLGTEAFF TGTGCCAGCAGTCGGATCAGGGGATTAGGCACTGAAGCTTTCTTT
many TRBD2 TRBJ2-3 TRBV6-4 CASSDSTERGLTDTQYF TGTGCCAGCAGTGACTCGACTGAGCGGGGGCTCACAGATACGCAGTATTTT
few . TRBJ2-2 TRBV2 CASRLTGTGELFF TGTGCCAGCAGACTTACAGGGACCGGGGAGCTGTTTTTT
many TRBD1 TRBJ1-5 TRBV2 CASSGDRGGNQPQHF TGTGCCAGCAGTGGGGACAGGGGTGGCAATCAGCCCCAGCATTTT